This T cell receptor beta chain was sequenced for a study of response to subunit inactivated influenza vaccine. CDR3 length equals 15 residues. Germline lookup yields CDR1 SEHNR and CDR2 FQNEAQ (reference sequence). V was pared by 0 bases and J by 3 bases, with 12 bases between. TCRdb used MiXCR to reprocess the RT-PCR reads, holding one entry per CDR3 protein. There are 650,000 or so distinct CDR3 sequences in the sample; around 15% occur only once, and 6% to 9.5% lies in the top ten. Sequencing used PBMCs from blood, obtained 14 to 15 days before vaccination. The TCR sequence derives from a man aged 50 to 59 who received an inactivated influenza vaccine. The chain links TRBV7-9 to TRBJ2-7; the D is unclear. The CDR3 is CASSLAMNARYEQYF. The CDR3 region has the DNA TGTGCCAGCAGCTTAGCGATGAATGCCCGCTACGAGCAGTACTTC.